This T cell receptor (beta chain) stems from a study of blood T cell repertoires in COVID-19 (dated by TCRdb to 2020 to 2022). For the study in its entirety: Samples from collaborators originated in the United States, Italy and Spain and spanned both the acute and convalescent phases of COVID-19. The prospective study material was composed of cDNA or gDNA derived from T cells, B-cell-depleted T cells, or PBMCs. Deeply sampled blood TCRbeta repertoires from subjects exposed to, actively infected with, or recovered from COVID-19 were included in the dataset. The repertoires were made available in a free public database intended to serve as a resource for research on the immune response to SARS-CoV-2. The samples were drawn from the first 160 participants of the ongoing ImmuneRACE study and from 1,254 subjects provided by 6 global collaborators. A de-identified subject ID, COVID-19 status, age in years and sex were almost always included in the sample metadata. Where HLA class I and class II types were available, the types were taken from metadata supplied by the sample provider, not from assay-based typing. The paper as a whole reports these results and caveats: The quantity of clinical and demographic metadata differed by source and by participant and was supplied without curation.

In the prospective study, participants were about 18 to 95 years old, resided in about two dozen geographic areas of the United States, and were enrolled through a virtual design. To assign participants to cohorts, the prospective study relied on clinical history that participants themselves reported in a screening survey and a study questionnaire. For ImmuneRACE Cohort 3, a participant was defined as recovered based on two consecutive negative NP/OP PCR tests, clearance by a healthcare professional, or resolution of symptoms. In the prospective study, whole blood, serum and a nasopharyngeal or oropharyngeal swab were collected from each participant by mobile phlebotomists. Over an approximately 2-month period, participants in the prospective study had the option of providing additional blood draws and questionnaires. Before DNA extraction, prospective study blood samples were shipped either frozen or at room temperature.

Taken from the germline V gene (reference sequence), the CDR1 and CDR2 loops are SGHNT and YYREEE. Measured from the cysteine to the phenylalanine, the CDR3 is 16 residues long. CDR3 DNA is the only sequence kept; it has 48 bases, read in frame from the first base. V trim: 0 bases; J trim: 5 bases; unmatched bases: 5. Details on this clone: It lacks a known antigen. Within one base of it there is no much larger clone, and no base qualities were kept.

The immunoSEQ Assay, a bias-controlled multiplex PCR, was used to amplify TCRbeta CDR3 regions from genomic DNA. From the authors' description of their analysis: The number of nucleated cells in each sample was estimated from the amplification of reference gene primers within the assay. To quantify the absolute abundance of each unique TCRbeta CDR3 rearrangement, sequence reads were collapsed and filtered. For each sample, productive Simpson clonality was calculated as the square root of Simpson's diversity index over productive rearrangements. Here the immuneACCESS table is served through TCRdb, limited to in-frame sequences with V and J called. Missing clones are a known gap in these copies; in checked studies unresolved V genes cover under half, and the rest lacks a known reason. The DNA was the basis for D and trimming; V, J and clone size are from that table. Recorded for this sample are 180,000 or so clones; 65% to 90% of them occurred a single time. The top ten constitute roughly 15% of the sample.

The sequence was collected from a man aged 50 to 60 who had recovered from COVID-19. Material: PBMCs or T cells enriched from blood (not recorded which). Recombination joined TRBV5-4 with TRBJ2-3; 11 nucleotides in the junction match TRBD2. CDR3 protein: CASSLDSGGARDTQYF. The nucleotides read TGTGCCAGCAGCTTGGATAGCGGGGGGGCGCGAGATACGCAGTATTTT. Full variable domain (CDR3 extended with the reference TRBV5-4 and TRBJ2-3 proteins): ETGVTQSPTHLIKTRGQQVTLRCSSQSGHNTVSWYQQALGQGPQFIFQYYREEENGRGNFPPRFSGLQFPNYSSELNVNALELDDSALYLCASSLDSGGARDTQYFGPGTRLTVL.